The source of this T cell receptor (beta chain) is a study of shared clonotypes between healthy human individuals (dated by TCRdb to the early 2020s). Describing the broader study: The cohort included a few men and a couple of women between 18 and 49 years of age. For each donor, three plates each were used for CD4 naive and CD4 memory, two plates were used for CD8 naive, and one plate was used for CD8 memory. The study deeply sequenced blood TCR repertoires of five healthy adults to estimate repertoire size and the extent of clonotype sharing between individuals. To increase sequencing depth and limit assay-specific biases, TCR repertoire library preparation and sequencing were carried out by different laboratories using diverse techniques. Leukapheresis yielded between about 0.94 and 9.5 billion PBMCs per donor. Points the paper makes about the study in general: Roughly 5.2% of naive CD4, 3.5% of naive CD8, around 2.3% of memory CD4, and 0.35% to 0.5% of memory CD8 clonotypes were shared across a few donors. Clonotypes shared by all four sorted-subset donors showed higher generation probabilities than non-shared clonotypes. Pairwise subsampling indicated that sequencing depth was expected to affect the degree of clonotype sharing among donors. Because the study included only a small number of donors, the genetic and exposure-history diversity represented was limited. Even with the large sequencing depth, rarefaction of the sorted-subset datasets indicated that sequencing was incomplete. Estimated clonotype richness was generally larger for naive than for memory subsets. Sampling was restricted to blood, and TCR repertoires in tissues likely differ from the TCR repertoires found in blood.

Healthy HIV-negative adults with no recently reported acute infections or vaccinations were included as donors. Only Caucasian adults living in Nashville, Tennessee, USA were represented among the donors. CD4+ T cells were enriched by magnetic negative selection; naive cells were then positively selected on CD45RA, and the negative fraction formed the memory subset. Blood was obtained by leukapheresis, after which PBMCs were separated by Ficoll-Histopaque density gradient centrifugation and cryopreserved in liquid nitrogen vapor phase. Analytical flow cytometry was used to check the purity and quantity of every magnetically sorted T cell population. From each sorted fraction, genomic DNA was isolated and quantified by UV absorbance on a Nanodrop 2000c. Looking up the germline V gene (reference sequence) yields CDR1 LNHNV and CDR2 YYDKDF. The V end loses 0 bases and the J end loses 0 bases, and a stretch of 12 bases separates them. Spanning cysteine to phenylalanine, the CDR3 consists of 17 amino acids. Kept here is only the CDR3 DNA, which spans 51 bases and is read in frame from base 1.

Using the deep immunoSEQ assay, multiplex PCR amplified TCR CDR3 regions from genomic DNA. Genomic DNA extracted from each cell subset was distributed evenly over all wells of several immunoSEQ 96-well plates, and each plate served as one replicate. Each replicate PCR for sorted subsets received approximately 220 ng genomic DNA, equal to roughly 33,000 T cell genomes. The purified libraries were quantified using a Qubit 3.0 fluorometer, sized with a Bioanalyzer 2100, and then quantified again using the KAPA Library Quantification kit. Every immunoSEQ 96-well plate was sequenced on a dedicated single-read 150-cycle Illumina NextSeq 550 flow cell. For the original study's pipeline: Because only junctional sequences without quality scores were contained in the immunoSEQ output, filtering matching that applied to full-length reads could not be performed. To assign V/J genes and CDR3, sequences were annotated against IMGT germline references using PyIR, a Python wrapper for IgBLAST v1.9. Reads were removed for weak V/J assignments (E-value above 1e-6), missing CDR3, stop codons, out-of-frame junctions, or ambiguous translated residues. V3J clonotypes were defined as sequences sharing the same inferred V gene, J gene, and CDR3 amino acid sequence. The percentage overlap between two repertoires was calculated by dividing the number of shared unique clonotypes by the size of the smaller repertoire. Richness of each repertoire was evaluated using RTK rarefaction, the Chao1 estimator, and Recon v2.1 estimates of unobserved clonotypes. Generation probabilities were computed with OLGA for all TCRbeta clonotypes obtained by the gDNA method from a few donors. TCRdb obtained this table from immuneACCESS and retained in-frame rearrangements with V and J assigned. These tables miss some clones; where compared with another copy, unresolved V genes account for less than half of the shortfall, and the remainder is unexplained. From that table come the V and J calls and clone size; the DNA was used to work out D and trimming. This sample has a few million clones in its table, and roughly 92% of those were observed once. The ten largest clones capture 0.37% of the sample.

Comments on this clone: Its recognized antigen is unknown. No per-base quality is available; no much larger clone lies one base away.

The chain is encoded by TRBV15 joined to TRBJ2-1, with the D gene too uncertain to name. This receptor was taken from a man younger than 35 in good health. Some clones in this sample may be carry-over from other donors' samples. Input material: naive CD4+ T cells from PBMCs. Reading the label with the study, this specimen's cell subset or site is: CD45RA+ positively selected. The DNA sequence reads TGTGCCACCAGCAGAGATCTTCCCAGCGCCTCCTACAATGAGCAGTTCTTC. This gives the protein CATSRDLPSASYNEQFF.